The sequence of this T cell receptor (beta chain) was determined in a study of blood T cell repertoires in COVID-19 (dated by TCRdb to the early 2020s). Some background on the complete study: Collaborator samples came from the United States, Italy and Spain and covered acute and convalescent phases of COVID-19. A freely available public database, intended as a resource for researchers studying the immune response to SARS-CoV-2, is where the repertoires were released. The material from the prospective study consisted of cDNA or gDNA derived from T cells, B-cell-depleted T cells, or PBMCs. Samples were obtained from the ongoing ImmuneRACE study (first 160 participants) and from 1,254 subjects provided by 6 global collaborators. Where available, HLA class I and class II types were obtained from metadata supplied by the sample provider rather than from assay-based typing. The dataset comprised deeply sampled blood TCRbeta repertoires from subjects exposed to, actively infected with, or recovered from COVID-19. Nearly every sample came with metadata listing a de-identified subject ID, COVID-19 status, age in years and sex.

Collaborating institutions collected whole blood in K2EDTA tubes following their own protocols. Collaborator samples were shipped for TCRbeta analysis as frozen whole blood, isolated PBMCs, or DNA extracted from either sample type. Broad study findings and their caveats: Clinical and demographic metadata were provided uncurated, with the amount varying by source and participant.

Turning to this clone: What this receptor recognizes is not known. Within one base of it there is no much larger clone, and no base qualities were kept.

TCRbeta CDR3 regions were amplified from genomic DNA using the immunoSEQ Assay, a bias-controlled multiplex PCR. The original pipeline was this. The number of nucleated cells in each sample was estimated from the amplification of reference gene primers within the assay. Sequence reads were collapsed and filtered to measure the absolute abundance of every unique TCRbeta CDR3 rearrangement. For each sample, productive Simpson clonality was calculated as the square root of Simpson's diversity index over productive rearrangements. The source is immuneACCESS, and TCRdb retained only in-frame sequences with V and J called. Part of the clones is not carried over; for the studies checked, unresolved V genes explain less than half of this, and the remainder is unexplained. V, J and clone size derive from that table, while D and trimming were established from the DNA sequence. Present in this sample are fewer than 25,000 clones, approximately 90% of which were seen just once. Approximately 9.8% of the sample belongs to the ten largest clones.

Looking up the germline V gene yields CDR1 SGHDN and CDR2 FVKESK. A distance of 9 bases separates the germline ends of V and J, which lose 6 bases and 6 bases respectively. The CDR3 sequence holds 13 residues, the cysteine and phenylalanine included. Only the CDR3 DNA stays, 39 bases, in frame from base 1. This clonotype was sampled from a man aged 65-85 years with acute or convalescent COVID-19. Specimen: peripheral blood. The rearrangement joined TRBV14 to TRBJ1-6; the D gene cannot be named for sure. The sequence in DNA is TGTGCCAGCAGGATGCTACGTAATTCACCCCTCCACTTT. Its product reads: CASRMLRNSPLHF.